The T cell receptor (beta chain) described here comes from a study of naive and memory T cell subsets. J lost 1 base, V lost 6 bases, and 1 base had no gene match. The CDR3 spans 13 residues. The germline CDR1 and CDR2 sequences are MGHRA and YSYEKL. This clonotype has just one count. What it binds is unknown. Cells stained for CD3, CD4, CD8, CD45RA and CD27 were sorted into four subsets. General study points: A clonotype means one alpha or beta sequence, not an alpha/beta pair. Over 95% of naive TCR sequences appeared only once after error correction, unlike memory subsets.

The beta constant-region primer was an equimolar mix of two oligonucleotides covering TRBC1 and TRBC2. TCRdb passed the UMI-ligation and nested PCR reads through MiXCR, listing each CDR3 protein once. The data show roughly 91,000 distinct CDR3 sequences, around 13% seen once. V and J are TRBV4-1 and TRBJ1-1; 8 bases map to TRBD1. The origin of this receptor is a human donor in good health. Sequenced: central memory CD4+ T cells from blood. CDR3 protein: CASRQGENTEAFF. The CDR3 nucleotides are TGCGCCAGCAGACAGGGGGAGAACACTGAAGCTTTCTTT.